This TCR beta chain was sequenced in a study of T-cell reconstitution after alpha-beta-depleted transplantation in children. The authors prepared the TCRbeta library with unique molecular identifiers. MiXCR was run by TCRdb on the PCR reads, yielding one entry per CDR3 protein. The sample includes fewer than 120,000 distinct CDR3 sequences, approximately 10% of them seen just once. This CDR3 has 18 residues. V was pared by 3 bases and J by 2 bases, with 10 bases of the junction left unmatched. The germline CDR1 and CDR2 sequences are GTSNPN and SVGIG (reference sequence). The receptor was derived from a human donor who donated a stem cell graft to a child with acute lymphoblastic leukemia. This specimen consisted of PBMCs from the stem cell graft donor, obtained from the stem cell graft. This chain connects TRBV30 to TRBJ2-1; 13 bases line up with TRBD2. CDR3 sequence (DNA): TGTGCCTGGAGGGGACTAGCGGGGAAAGGGTTTCCCTACAATGAGCAGTTCTTC. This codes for CAWRGLAGKGFPYNEQFF.